The 20 T cell receptor beta chains in this list originate from one sample, sequenced in a study of blood T cell repertoires in COVID-19. Sequencing used immunoSEQ multiplex PCR; TCRdb keeps in-frame clones, though not all of them. The sample yields under 300,000 clones, roughly 88% seen once. Sequencing was carried out using peripheral blood. The receptor source for this set is a woman between 40 and 55 years old who had recovered from COVID-19.

CDR3 residues: CASSRRSAGGLYNEQFF. In DNA, the CDR3 is TGTGCCAGCAGTAGAAGATCAGCGGGGGGGCTCTACAATGAGCAGTTCTTC. The chain is built from TRBV6-2 or TRBV6-3 and TRBJ2-1; 10 bases align to TRBD2. The germline V gene encodes CDR1 MNHEY and CDR2 SVGEGT. With 5 bases clipped from V and 3 bases from J, the junction kept 10 bases outside the gene matches. This CDR3 comprises 17 residues.

The rearrangement uses TRBV6-1 and TRBJ1-5; no clear D. The CDR3 is 15 amino acids. The germline V gene has CDR1 MNHNS and CDR2 SASEGT. V lost 2 bases, J lost 6 bases, and 14 bases lay in between. This CDR3 is CASSEPSEGSQPQHF. CDR3 coding DNA: TGTGCCAGCAGTGAACCTAGTGAAGGGAGTCAGCCCCAGCATTTT.

V usage is TRBV11-3 and J usage is TRBJ1-6; D ambiguous. Looked up from germline, CDR1 is SGHNT and CDR2 is YENEEA. CDR3 size: 15 residues. V gave up 8 bases and J gave up 5 bases, with 16 bases separating them. The chain's CDR3 is CASQHYPNDNSPLHF. CDR3 nucleotides: TGTGCCAGCCAACACTATCCGAACGATAATTCACCCCTCCACTTT.

This chain uses TRBV19 with TRBJ2-2; D not resolved. The ends were cut back, 7 bases at V and 0 bases at J, with 12 bases in the middle. Germline CDR1 reads LNHDA; CDR2 reads SQIVND (reference sequence). The CDR3 has 15 residues. CDR3 DNA: TGTGCCAGTAACGTGGCAGTCTCGAACACCGGGGAGCTGTTTTTT. Amino acid sequence: CASNVAVSNTGELFF. Supplemented by reference TRBV19 and TRBJ2-2, the full variable domain reads DGGITQSPKYLFRKEGQNVTLSCEQNLNHDAMYWYRQDPGQGLRLIYYSQIVNDFQKGDIAEGYSVSREKKESFPLTVTSAQKNPTAFYLCASNVAVSNTGELFFGEGSRLTVL.

The chain employs TRBV6-5 and TRBJ1-4; D is possibly TRBD1 (5 bases). In germline, CDR1 is MNHEY, CDR2 SVGAGI. This CDR3 is built from 12 residues. V lost 6 bases and J 4 bases, leaving 6 bases between the germline ends. This chain's CDR3 is CASRDSNEKLFF. In DNA, the CDR3 is TGTGCCAGCAGAGACAGTAATGAAAAACTGTTTTTT.

The DNA of the CDR3 is TGTGCCAGCGGATTAGCGGGGGGCCCGCGGGAGACCCAGTACTTC. This gives the protein CASGLAGGPRETQYF. The chain combines TRBV6-6 with TRBJ2-5, with 10 nucleotides matching TRBD2. The CDR3 covers 15 residues. Germline V gives CDR1 MNHNY, CDR2 SVGAGI (reference sequence). J gave up 5 bases and V 8 bases, and 11 bases lay outside the gene matches.

The chain recombines TRBV12-3 or TRBV12-4 with TRBJ2-7; D is perhaps TRBD2 (5 bases). V lost 0 bases, J lost 7 bases, and 10 bases lay in between. This CDR3 contains 13 residues. Here the CDR3 DNA reads TGTGCCAGCAGTTTAGCGAGGGATGGGGAGCAGTACTTC. Protein product: CASSLARDGEQYF.

This clone was seen once. CDR3 sequence reads: CASSQVAGGAYEQYF. For the CDR3, the DNA is TGCGCCAGCAGCCAGGTGGCAGGAGGTGCCTACGAGCAGTACTTC. The genes are TRBV4-3 and TRBJ2-7, with a tentative D call TRBD2 (5 bases). The CDR3 extends over 15 amino acids. V lost 3 bases and J lost 2, with 14 bases in between. Germline V lookup: CDR1 LGHNA, CDR2 YSLEER.

The rearrangement links TRBV19 to TRBJ2-1; TRBD2 might be the D (5 bases). Germline loops: CDR1 LNHDA, CDR2 SQIVND (reference sequence). Trimming took 3 bases from V and 4 from J, leaving 13 bases between them. The CDR3 length is 15 residues. The CDR3 DNA follows: TGTGCCAGTAGTATCCTTGCGACGGGGTACAATGAGCAGTTCTTC. Translation: CASSILATGYNEQFF.

The chain links TRBV11-2 to TRBJ2-6; D gene uncertain. Between the trimmed V and J ends, which lost 0 bases and 3 bases, there was a span of 6 bases. Germline V gene sequence: CDR1 SGHAT, CDR2 FQNNGV. The CDR3 is 15 amino acids. CDR3 nucleotides: TGTGCCAGCAGCTTAGATCGTAATGGGGCCAACGTCCTGACTTTC. It codes for CASSLDRNGANVLTF.

This chain joins TRBV29-1 and TRBJ1-2, with 11 positions matching TRBD1. The V and J ends lost 4 bases and 10 bases, in that order; junction bases with no gene match: 8. CDR3 length: 13 amino acids. The germline gives CDR1 SQVTM, CDR2 ANQGSEA. The CDR3 DNA follows: TGCAGCGTTGCCCCCGGGACAGGGGGAACCTACACCTTC. Amino acids: CSVAPGTGGTYTF.

This clone was picked up one time. This chain links TRBV11-2 with TRBJ1-4, with 8 bases matching TRBD1. Germline loops: CDR1 SGHAT, CDR2 FQNNGV. CDR3 size: 14 residues. The ends lost 3 bases at V and 7 bases at J; junction bases unmatched: 4. This chain's CDR3 is CASSFGQGGEKLFF. The CDR3 DNA reads TGTGCCAGCAGCTTTGGACAGGGCGGTGAAAAACTGTTTTTT.

The chain employs TRBV6-1 and TRBJ2-7; possible D gene TRBD2, 5 bases. CDR1 is MNHNS, CDR2 SASEGT, per germline. The V end was cut by 2 bases, the J end by 2 bases, with 10 bases between. CDR3 length: 14 amino acids. The CDR3 spells CASSEKGSAYEQYF. The CDR3, as DNA: TGTGCCAGCAGTGAAAAAGGGAGCGCCTACGAGCAGTACTTC.

This clone was observed a handful of times. This chain uses TRBV5-6 with TRBJ2-3; TRBD1 is a possible D gene (5 bases). The CDR3 is made up of 15 amino acids. V shed 2 bases and J shed 3 bases, with 13 bases lying between them. Germline CDR1 SGHDT, CDR2 YYEEEE. For the CDR3, the DNA is TGTGCCAGCAGCTTTACTGGGGCCTATACAGATACGCAGTATTTT. Protein product: CASSFTGAYTDTQYF.

The chain links TRBV6-5 to TRBJ2-7; a weak D match, TRBD1 (6 bases). V shed 0 bases and J shed 2 bases, with 14 bases lying between them. Germline lookup yields CDR1 MNHEY and CDR2 SVGAGI. The CDR3 contains 16 residues. CDR3 coding DNA: TGTGCCAGCAGTTACTCGTTATCTACAGGGACCTACGAGCAGTACTTC. Translated: CASSYSLSTGTYEQYF.

The genes are TRBV29-1 and TRBJ2-1, with 14 nucleotides matching TRBD2. J gave up 7 bases and V 4 bases, and 9 bases lay outside the gene matches. Germline V CDR1 and CDR2: SQVTM, ANQGSEA. This CDR3 comprises 16 residues. The CDR3 DNA is TGCAGCGTTGTAGCCTCTGGACTAGCGGGGGGTAATGAGCAGTTCTTC. It yields the protein CSVVASGLAGGNEQFF.

The J gene is TRBJ1-2, the V gene TRBV9; no clear D gene. The germline V gene encodes CDR1 SGDLS and CDR2 YYNGEE. The CDR3 contains 15 residues. V lost 0 bases and J 2 bases, leaving 11 bases between the germline ends. CDR3 DNA sequence: TGTGCCAGCAGCGTAGTCGGAGAACCGAACTATGGCTACACCTTC. It translates to CASSVVGEPNYGYTF.

The rearrangement joins TRBV10-2 to TRBJ2-7; 7 bases are a match to TRBD2. This CDR3 has 15 amino acids. CDR1 is WSHSY and CDR2 is SAAADI in the germline V gene. V shed 5 bases, J shed 1 base, and the junction held 8 bases outside the gene matches. In DNA, the CDR3 is TGCGCCAGCAGTCCGCCCCCCGGGGGGTCCTACGAGCAGTACTTC. Its translation is CASSPPPGGSYEQYF.

This clone has more than one count but fewer than ten. The chain is built from TRBV3-1 (or the pseudogene TRBV3-2) and TRBJ2-3; TRBD2 aligns across 8 bases. The ends lost 2 bases at V and 4 bases at J; junction bases unmatched: 14. This CDR3 contains 18 residues. Per the germline V gene, CDR1 is LGHDT and CDR2 is YNNKEL (reference sequence). Written as DNA, the CDR3 is TGTGCCAGCAGCCAAAGGGCCAGCGGGGGCTTTAAGGCAGATACGCAGTATTTT. This codes for CASSQRASGGFKADTQYF.

A word on this clone: The sample holds other DNA sequences that translate to the same CDR3. The CDR3 DNA is TGCAGCGTTGAAGACCTCATTCGGGACGAGCAGTACTTC. The encoded protein is CSVEDLIRDEQYF. The chain couples TRBV29-1 to TRBJ2-7; D gene unclear. The CDR3 consists of 13 residues. Trimming removed 0 bases from V and 5 bases from J, with 11 bases in between. Per the germline V gene, CDR1 is SQVTM and CDR2 is ANQGSEA.